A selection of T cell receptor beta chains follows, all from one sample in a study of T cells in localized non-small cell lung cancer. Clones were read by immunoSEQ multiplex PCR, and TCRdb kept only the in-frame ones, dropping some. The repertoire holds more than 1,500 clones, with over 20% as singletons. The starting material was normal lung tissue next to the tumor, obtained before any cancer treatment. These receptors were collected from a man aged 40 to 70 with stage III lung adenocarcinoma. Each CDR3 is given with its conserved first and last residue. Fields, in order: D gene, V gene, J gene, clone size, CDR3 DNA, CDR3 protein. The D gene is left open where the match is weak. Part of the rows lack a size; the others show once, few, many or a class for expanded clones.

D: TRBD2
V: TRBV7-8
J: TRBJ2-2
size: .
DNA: TGTGCTAGCAGCTTAGCGGGGGCCGGGGAGCTGTTTTTT
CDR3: CASSLAGAGELFF

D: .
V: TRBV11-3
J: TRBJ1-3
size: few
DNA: TGTGCCAGCACCTACTCCAGGGTTGTTGGGAACACCATATATTTT
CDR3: CASTYSRVVGNTIYF

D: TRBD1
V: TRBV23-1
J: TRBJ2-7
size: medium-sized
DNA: TGCGCCAGCAGCCAAGATGTGGGACAGGGCTACGAGCAGTACTTC
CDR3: CASSQDVGQGYEQYF

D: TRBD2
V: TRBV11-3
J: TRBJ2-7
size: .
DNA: TGTGCCAGCAGCTCAAGAGCTAGCGGGGGGGCTCTATACGAGCAGTACTTC
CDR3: CASSSRASGGALYEQYF

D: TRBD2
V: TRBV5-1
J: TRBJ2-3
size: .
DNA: TGCGCCAGCAGCTTGATAGGCCTAGCGGGGGGTTTACGTGAAACGCAGTATTTT
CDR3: CASSLIGLAGGLRETQYF

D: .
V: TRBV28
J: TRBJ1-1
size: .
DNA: TGTGCCACCTTGCCAGACCTGGACACTGAAGCTTTCTTT
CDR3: CATLPDLDTEAFF

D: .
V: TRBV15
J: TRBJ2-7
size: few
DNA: TGTGCCACCAGCAGAGGTGGGGCGAGCGCCTACGAGCAGTACTTC
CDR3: CATSRGGASAYEQYF

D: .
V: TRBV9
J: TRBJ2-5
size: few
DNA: TGTGCCAGCAGCGACCTGACAGGCCCTGCGACCCAGTACTTC
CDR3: CASSDLTGPATQYF

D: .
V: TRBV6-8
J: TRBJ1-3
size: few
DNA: TGTGCCAGCAGTTACGATAGCTCTGGAAACACCATATATTTT
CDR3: CASSYDSSGNTIYF

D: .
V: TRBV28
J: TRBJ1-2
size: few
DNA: TGTGCCAGCAGTTCGAGGGCTTATGGCTACACCTTC
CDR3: CASSSRAYGYTF

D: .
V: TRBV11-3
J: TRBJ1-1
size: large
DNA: TGTGCCAGCAGCTTAGGGAGTGTAGGGGACACTGAAGCTTTCTTT
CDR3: CASSLGSVGDTEAFF

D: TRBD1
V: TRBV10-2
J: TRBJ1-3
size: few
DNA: TGCGCCAGGGAACAGGGGACTGGAAACACCATATATTTT
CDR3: CAREQGTGNTIYF

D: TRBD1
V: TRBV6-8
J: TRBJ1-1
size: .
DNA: TGTGCCAGCAGGGGACAGGGAGGTTCAGCTTTCTTT
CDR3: CASRGQGGSAFF

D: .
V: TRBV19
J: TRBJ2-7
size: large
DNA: TGTGCCAGTAGTATAATGGGTAACGAGCAGTACTTC
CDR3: CASSIMGNEQYF

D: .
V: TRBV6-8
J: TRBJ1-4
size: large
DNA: TGTGCCAGCAGTTTTCCGGGACGAGGAAATGAAAAACTGTTTTTT
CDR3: CASSFPGRGNEKLFF

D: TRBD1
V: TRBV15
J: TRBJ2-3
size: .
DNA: TGTGCCACCAGCAGGCGGGGACAGGGTAGAGATACGCAGTATTTT
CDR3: CATSRRGQGRDTQYF

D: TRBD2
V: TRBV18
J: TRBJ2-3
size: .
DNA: TGTGCCAGCTCACCAACCTGGACTAGCGGGGTAGCCACAGATACGCAGTATTTT
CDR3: CASSPTWTSGVATDTQYF

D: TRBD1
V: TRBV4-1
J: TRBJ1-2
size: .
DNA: TGCGCCAGCAGCCACCTATACCCAGGGGGTTGGGGCTATGGCTACACCTTC
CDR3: CASSHLYPGGWGYGYTF

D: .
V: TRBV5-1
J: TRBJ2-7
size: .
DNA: TGCGCCAGCAGCTGGGGGGACCCTGGGAGTGAGCAGTACTTC
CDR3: CASSWGDPGSEQYF

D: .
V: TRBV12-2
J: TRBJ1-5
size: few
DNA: TGTGCAAGTCGCTTAGGGGTTCGGACAGGAGTTCGTCAGCCCCAGCATTTT
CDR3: CASRLGVRTGVRQPQHF

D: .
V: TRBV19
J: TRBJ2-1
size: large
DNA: TGTGCCAGTAGTATAGTCTCGGGAGATGAGCAGTTCTTC
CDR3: CASSIVSGDEQFF

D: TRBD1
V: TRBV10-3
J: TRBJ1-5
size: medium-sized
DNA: TGTGCCATCAGTGAGGCAGGGGGCGGTCGCAATCAGCCCCAGCATTTT
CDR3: CAISEAGGGRNQPQHF

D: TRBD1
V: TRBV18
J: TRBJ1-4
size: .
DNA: TGTGCCAGCTCAAGGAACCAGGGGGATGCGCTGGCTAATGAAAAACTGTTTTTT
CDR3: CASSRNQGDALANEKLFF

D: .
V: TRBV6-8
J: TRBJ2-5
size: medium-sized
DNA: TGTGCCAGCAGTTACCAACCACACTTGCGGGGCTTCGAAGAGACCCAGTACTTC
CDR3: CASSYQPHLRGFEETQYF

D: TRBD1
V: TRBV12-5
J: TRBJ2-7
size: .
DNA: TGTGCTAGTGGTATCGGACAGGGCCTATACTACGAGCAGTACTTC
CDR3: CASGIGQGLYYEQYF

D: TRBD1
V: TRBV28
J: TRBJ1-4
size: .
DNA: TGTGCCAGCAGGGGCCTGACAGGGAGAAATGAAAAACTGTTTTTT
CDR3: CASRGLTGRNEKLFF

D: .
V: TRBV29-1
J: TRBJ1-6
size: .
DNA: TGCAGCGTAAAACAGGGTTCGGATAATTCACCCCTCCACTTT
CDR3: CSVKQGSDNSPLHF

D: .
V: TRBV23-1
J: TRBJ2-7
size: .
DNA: TGCGCCAGCAGCCGAACCAGGGTAGCGTTCTACGAGCAGTACTTC
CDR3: CASSRTRVAFYEQYF

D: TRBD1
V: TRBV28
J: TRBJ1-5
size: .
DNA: TGTGCCAGCACCGGGACAGGGGGCGGGCAGCCCCAGCATTTT
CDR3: CASTGTGGGQPQHF

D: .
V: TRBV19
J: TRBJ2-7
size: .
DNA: TGTGCCAGTAGCGACAGATACTACGAGCAGTACTTC
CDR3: CASSDRYYEQYF

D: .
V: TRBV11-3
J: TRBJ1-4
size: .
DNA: TGTGCCAGCAGTCGAACAGGACCAACTAATGAAAAACTGTTTTTT
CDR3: CASSRTGPTNEKLFF

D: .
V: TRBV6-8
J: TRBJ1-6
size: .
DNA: TGTGCCAGCAGTTACTCCATCGAGGGACGTTTAAAGAATTCACCCCTCCACTTT
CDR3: CASSYSIEGRLKNSPLHF

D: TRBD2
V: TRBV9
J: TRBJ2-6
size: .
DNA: TGTGCCAGCAGCCCCCGGGGGGGGCTGTACTCTGGGGCCAACGTCCTGACTTTC
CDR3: CASSPRGGLYSGANVLTF

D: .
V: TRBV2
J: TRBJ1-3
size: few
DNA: TGTGCCAGCACGCGGGGAAGTGGAAACACCATATATTTT
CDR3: CASTRGSGNTIYF

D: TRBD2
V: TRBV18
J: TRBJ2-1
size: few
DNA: TGTGCCAGCTCACCACTCGTGACTAGCGGGGGTTACAATGAGCAGTTCTTC
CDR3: CASSPLVTSGGYNEQFF

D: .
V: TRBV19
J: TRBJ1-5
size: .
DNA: TGTGCCAGTAGGATTTCAACTGGGTGGGTTCAGCCCCAGCATTTT
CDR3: CASRISTGWVQPQHF

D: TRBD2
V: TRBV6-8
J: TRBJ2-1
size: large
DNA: TGTGCCAGCAGTTGGACTAGCGGGGGGCCGGGCGATGAGCAGTTCTTC
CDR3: CASSWTSGGPGDEQFF

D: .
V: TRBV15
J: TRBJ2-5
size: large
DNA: TGTGCCACCAGCAGAGGGGGCGGGAAAGAGACCCAGTACTTC
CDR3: CATSRGGGKETQYF

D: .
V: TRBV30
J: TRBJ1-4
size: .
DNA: TGTGCCTGGAGTCGATCCGCAACTAATGAAAAACTGTTTTTT
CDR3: CAWSRSATNEKLFF

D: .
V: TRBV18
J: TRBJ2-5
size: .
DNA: TGTGCCAGCTCACCAATGCCGGGACTCCTAAGGGTTGGGTCGTCGGAGACCCAGTACTTC
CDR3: CASSPMPGLLRVGSSETQYF

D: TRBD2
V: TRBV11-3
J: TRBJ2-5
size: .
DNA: TGTGCCAGCAGCCTGACTAGCGGGAAAGAGACCCAGTACTTC
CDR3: CASSLTSGKETQYF

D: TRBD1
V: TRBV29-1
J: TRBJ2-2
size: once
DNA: TGCAGCGTGTCGGCAGGGGGCGCGGGGACCGGGGAGCTGTTTTTT
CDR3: CSVSAGGAGTGELFF

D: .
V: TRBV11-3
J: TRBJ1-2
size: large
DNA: TGTGCCAGCAGCCCATTAGACAGGTCCCACTATGGCTACACCTTC
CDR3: CASSPLDRSHYGYTF

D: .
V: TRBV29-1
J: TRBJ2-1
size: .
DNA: TGCAGCGTTGAGGGGACCACCCCCAATGAGCAGTTCTTC
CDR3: CSVEGTTPNEQFF

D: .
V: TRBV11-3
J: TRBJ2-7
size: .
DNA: TGTGCCAGCAGCAACCAACAGGGGAGGGCCAACGAGCAGTACTTC
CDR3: CASSNQQGRANEQYF

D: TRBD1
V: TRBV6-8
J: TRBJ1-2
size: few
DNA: TGTGCCAGCAGCCCCCTGGACAGGGGAAGTTATGGCTACACCTTC
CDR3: CASSPLDRGSYGYTF